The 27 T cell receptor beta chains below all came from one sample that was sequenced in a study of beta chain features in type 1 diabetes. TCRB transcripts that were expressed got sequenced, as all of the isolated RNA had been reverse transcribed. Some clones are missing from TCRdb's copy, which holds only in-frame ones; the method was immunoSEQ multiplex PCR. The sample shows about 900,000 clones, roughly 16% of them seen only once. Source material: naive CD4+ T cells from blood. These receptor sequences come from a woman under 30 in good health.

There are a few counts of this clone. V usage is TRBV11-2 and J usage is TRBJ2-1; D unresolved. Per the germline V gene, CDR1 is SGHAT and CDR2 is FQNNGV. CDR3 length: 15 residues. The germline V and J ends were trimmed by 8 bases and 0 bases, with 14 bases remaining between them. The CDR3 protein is CASRKNQNSYNEQFF. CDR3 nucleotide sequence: TGTGCCAGCCGAAAAAACCAGAACTCCTACAATGAGCAGTTCTTC.

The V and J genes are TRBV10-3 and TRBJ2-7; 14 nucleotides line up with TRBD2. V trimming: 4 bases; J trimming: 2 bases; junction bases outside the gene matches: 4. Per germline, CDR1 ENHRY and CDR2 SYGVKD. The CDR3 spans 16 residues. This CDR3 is CAISGPGLAGAYEQYF. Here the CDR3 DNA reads TGTGCCATCAGTGGGCCGGGACTAGCGGGAGCCTACGAGCAGTACTTC.

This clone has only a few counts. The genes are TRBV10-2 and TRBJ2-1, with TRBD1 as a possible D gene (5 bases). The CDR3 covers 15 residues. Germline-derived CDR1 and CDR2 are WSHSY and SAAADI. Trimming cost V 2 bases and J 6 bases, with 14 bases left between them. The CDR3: CASSERGILFNEQFF. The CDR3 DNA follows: TGCGCCAGCAGTGAGAGGGGAATCTTGTTCAATGAGCAGTTCTTC.

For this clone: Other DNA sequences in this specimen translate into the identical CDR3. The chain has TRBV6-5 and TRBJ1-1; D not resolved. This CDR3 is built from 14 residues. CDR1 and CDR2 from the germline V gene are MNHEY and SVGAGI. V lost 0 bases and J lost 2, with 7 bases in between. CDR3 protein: CASSYSRVNTEAFF. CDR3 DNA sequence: TGTGCCAGCAGTTACTCTCGGGTAAACACTGAAGCTTTCTTT.

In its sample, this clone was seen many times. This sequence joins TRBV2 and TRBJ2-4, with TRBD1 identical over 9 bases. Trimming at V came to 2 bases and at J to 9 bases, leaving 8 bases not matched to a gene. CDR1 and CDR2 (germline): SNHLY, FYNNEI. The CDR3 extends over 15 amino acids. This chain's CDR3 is CASSEPRDRVVIQYF. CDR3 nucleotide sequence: TGTGCCAGCAGTGAACCCCGGGACAGGGTAGTCATTCAGTACTTC.

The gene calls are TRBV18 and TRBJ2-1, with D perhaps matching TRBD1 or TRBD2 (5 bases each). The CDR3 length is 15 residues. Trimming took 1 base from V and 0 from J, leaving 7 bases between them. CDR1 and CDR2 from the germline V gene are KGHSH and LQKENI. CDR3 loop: CASSPRGFSYNEQFF. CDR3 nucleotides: TGTGCCAGCTCACCACGGGGGTTCTCCTACAATGAGCAGTTCTTC.

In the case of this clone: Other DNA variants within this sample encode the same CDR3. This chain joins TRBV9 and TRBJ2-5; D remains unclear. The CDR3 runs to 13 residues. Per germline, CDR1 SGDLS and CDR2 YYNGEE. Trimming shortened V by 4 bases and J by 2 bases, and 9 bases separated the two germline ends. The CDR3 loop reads CASSTGGQETQYF. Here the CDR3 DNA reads TGTGCCAGCAGCACCGGTGGGCAAGAGACCCAGTACTTC.

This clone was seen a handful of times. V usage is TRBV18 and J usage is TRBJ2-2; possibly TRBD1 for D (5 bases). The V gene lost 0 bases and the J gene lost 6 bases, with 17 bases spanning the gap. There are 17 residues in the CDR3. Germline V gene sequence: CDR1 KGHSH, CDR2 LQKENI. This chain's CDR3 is CASSPPLTVQFAGELFF. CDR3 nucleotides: TGTGCCAGCTCACCACCGCTGACAGTGCAGTTTGCCGGGGAGCTGTTTTTT.

The CDR3 coding sequence is TGCGCCAGCAGTGACCCGGACAGGGCTACGCAGTATTTT. As protein: CASSDPDRATQYF. V and J are TRBV10-2 and TRBJ2-3; 8 nucleotides line up with TRBD1. This CDR3 comprises 13 residues. With V trimmed by 3 bases and J by 8 bases, 4 bases remained unmatched. Germline loops: CDR1 WSHSY, CDR2 SAAADI.

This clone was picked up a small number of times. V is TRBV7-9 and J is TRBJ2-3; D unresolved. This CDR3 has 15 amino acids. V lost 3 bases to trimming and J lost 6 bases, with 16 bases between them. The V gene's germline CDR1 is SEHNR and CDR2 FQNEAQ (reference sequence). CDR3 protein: CASSFRTFAPDTQYF. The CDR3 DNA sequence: TGTGCCAGCAGCTTCAGAACATTCGCGCCCGATACGCAGTATTTT.

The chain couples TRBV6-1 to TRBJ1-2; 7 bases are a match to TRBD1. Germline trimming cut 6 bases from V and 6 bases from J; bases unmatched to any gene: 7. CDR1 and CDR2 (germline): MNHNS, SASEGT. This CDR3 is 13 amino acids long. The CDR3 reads CASSNDRANGYTF. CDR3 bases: TGTGCCAGCAGCAACGACAGGGCCAATGGCTACACCTTC.

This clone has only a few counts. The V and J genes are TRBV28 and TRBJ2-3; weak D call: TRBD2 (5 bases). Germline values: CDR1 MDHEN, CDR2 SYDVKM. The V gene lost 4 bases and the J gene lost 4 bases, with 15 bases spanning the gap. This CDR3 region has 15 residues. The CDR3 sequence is CASSSHGLASDTQYF. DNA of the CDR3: TGTGCCAGCAGTTCCCACGGTCTAGCCTCAGATACGCAGTATTTT.

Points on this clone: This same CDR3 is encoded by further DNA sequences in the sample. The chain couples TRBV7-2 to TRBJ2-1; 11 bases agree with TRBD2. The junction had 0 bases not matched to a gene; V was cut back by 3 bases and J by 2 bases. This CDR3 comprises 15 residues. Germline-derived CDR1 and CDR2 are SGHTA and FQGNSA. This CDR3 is CASSLGLAAYNEQFF. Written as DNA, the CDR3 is TGTGCCAGCAGCTTGGGACTAGCGGCCTACAATGAGCAGTTCTTC.

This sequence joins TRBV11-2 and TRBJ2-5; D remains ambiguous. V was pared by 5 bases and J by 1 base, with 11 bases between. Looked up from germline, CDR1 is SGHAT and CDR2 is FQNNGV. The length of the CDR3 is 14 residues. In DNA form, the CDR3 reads TGTGCCAGCAGCCGAAGCCGGTCCCAAGAGACCCAGTACTTC. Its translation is CASSRSRSQETQYF.

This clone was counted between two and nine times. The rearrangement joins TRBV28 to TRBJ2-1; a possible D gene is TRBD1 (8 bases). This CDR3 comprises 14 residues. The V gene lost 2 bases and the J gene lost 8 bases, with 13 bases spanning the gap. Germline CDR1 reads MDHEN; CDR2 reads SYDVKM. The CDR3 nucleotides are TGTGCCAGCAGTTTAAGACAGGGGAGGGATGAGCAGTTCTTC. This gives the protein CASSLRQGRDEQFF. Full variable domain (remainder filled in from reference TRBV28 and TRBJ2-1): DVKVTQSSRYLVKRTGEKVFLECVQDMDHENMFWYRQDPGLGLRLIYFSYDVKMKEKGDIPEGYSVSREKKERFSLILESASTNQTSMYLCASSLRQGRDEQFFGPGTRLTVL.

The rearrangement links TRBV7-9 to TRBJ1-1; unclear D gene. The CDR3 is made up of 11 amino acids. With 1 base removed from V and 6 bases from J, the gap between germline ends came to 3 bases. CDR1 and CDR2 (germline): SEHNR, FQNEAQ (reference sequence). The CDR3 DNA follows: TGTGCCAGCAGCTTAGTTCCTGAAGCTTTCTTT. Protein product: CASSLVPEAFF.

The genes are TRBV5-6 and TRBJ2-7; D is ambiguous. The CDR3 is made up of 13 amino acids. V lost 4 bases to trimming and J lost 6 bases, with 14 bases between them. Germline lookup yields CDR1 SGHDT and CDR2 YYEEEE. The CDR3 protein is CASSPRRVSEQYF. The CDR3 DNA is TGTGCCAGCAGCCCCCGTCGGGTTAGCGAGCAGTACTTC.

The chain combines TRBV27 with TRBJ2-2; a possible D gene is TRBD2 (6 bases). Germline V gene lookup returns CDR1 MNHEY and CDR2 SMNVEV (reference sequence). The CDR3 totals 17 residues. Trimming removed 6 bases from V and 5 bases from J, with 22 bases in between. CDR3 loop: CASSREVDGRGTGELFF. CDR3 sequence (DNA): TGTGCCAGCAGCCGCGAGGTCGACGGGAGAGGAACCGGGGAGCTGTTTTTT.

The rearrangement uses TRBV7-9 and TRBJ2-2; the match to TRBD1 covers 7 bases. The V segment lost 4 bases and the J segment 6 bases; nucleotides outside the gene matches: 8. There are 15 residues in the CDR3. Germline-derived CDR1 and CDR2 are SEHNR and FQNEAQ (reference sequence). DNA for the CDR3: TGTGCCAGCAGCTCGACAGGGCCGGTCCCCGGGGAGCTGTTTTTT. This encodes CASSSTGPVPGELFF.

CDR3 loop: CASSPQTSGSSFGTDTQYF. The CDR3, as DNA: TGTGCCAGCAGCCCTCAGACTAGCGGGAGTTCATTCGGCACAGATACGCAGTATTTT. This chain connects TRBV9 to TRBJ2-3, with 12 bases matching TRBD2. The junction had 13 bases not matched to a gene; V was cut back by 4 bases and J by 1 base. The germline gives CDR1 SGDLS, CDR2 YYNGEE. The CDR3 is 19 residues long.

The CDR3 here is CASRKNRERSYEQYF. CDR3 nucleotides: TGTGCCAGTCGAAAAAACAGGGAAAGATCCTACGAGCAGTACTTC. This chain links TRBV28 with TRBJ2-7, with D tentatively TRBD1 (6 bases). The CDR3 spans 15 residues. CDR1 MDHEN and CDR2 SYDVKM come from the germline V gene. Trimming stripped 9 bases from V and 1 base from J, with 19 bases between.

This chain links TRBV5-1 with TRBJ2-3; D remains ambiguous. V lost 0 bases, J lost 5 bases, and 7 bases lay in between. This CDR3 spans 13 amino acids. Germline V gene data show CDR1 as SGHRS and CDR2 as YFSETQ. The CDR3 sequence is CASSLELEDTQYF. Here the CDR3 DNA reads TGCGCCAGCAGCTTGGAGTTGGAAGATACGCAGTATTTT. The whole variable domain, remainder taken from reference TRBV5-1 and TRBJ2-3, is KAGVTQTPRYLIKTRGQQVTLSCSPISGHRSVSWYQQTPGQGLQFLFEYFSETQRNKGNFPGRFSGRQFSNSRSEMNVSTLELGDSALYLCASSLELEDTQYFGPGTRLTVL.

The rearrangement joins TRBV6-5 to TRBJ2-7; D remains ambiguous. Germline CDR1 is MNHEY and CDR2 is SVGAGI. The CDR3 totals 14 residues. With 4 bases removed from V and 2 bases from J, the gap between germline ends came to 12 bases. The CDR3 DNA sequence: TGTGCCAGCAGTTCCGGGCCAGCGCCCTACGAGCAGTACTTC. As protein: CASSSGPAPYEQYF.

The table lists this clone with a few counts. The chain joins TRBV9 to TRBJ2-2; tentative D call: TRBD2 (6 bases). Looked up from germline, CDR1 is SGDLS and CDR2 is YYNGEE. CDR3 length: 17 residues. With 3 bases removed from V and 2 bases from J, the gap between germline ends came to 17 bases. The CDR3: CASSALFDSGNTGELFF. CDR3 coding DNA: TGTGCCAGCAGCGCCCTTTTCGATAGCGGCAACACCGGGGAGCTGTTTTTT. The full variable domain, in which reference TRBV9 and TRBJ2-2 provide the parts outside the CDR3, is DSGVTQTPKHLITATGQRVTLRCSPRSGDLSVYWYQQSLDQGLQFLIQYYNGEERAKGNILERFSAQQFPDLHSELNLSSLELGDSALYFCASSALFDSGNTGELFFGEGSRLTVL.

CDR3 residues: CASSPSPGPRRNEKLFF. DNA of the CDR3: TGTGCCAGCAGCCCGTCGCCTGGGCCGCGCCGTAATGAAAAACTGTTTTTT. The V call is TRBV5-4, the J call TRBJ1-4; D is undetermined. The CDR3 covers 17 residues. CDR1 and CDR2 (germline): SGHNT, YYREEE (reference sequence). V lost 4 bases, J lost 4 bases, and 20 bases lay in between. Supplemented by reference TRBV5-4 and TRBJ1-4, the full variable domain reads ETGVTQSPTHLIKTRGQQVTLRCSSQSGHNTVSWYQQALGQGPQFIFQYYREEENGRGNFPPRFSGLQFPNYSSELNVNALELDDSALYLCASSPSPGPRRNEKLFFGSGTQLSVL.

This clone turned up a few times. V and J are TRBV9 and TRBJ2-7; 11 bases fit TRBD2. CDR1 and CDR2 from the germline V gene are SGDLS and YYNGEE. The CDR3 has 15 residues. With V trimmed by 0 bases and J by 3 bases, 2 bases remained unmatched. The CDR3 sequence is CASSVGLAGSYEQYF. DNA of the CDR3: TGTGCCAGCAGCGTAGGACTAGCGGGAAGCTACGAGCAGTACTTC.

CDR3 loop: CASSQGWPEAFF. CDR3 in DNA: TGTGCCAGCTCACAGGGGTGGCCTGAAGCTTTCTTT. The chain couples TRBV18 to TRBJ1-1; weak D call: TRBD1 (5 bases). This CDR3 has 12 residues. The germline V gene has CDR1 KGHSH and CDR2 LQKENI. V was clipped by 4 bases and J by 6 bases, with 9 bases between them.